These 4 T cell receptor beta chains came from one sample sequenced in a study of PD-1 blockade in mismatch repair-deficient tumors. Clones were read by immunoSEQ multiplex PCR, and TCRdb kept only the in-frame ones, dropping some. The table has under 50,000 clones, roughly 88% seen once; the top ten hold under 1.2%. Source: PBMCs, taken less than 40 weeks after starting pembrolizumab. These receptors were collected from an adult with mismatch repair-deficient cancer.

This chain connects TRBV5-1 to TRBJ1-2; maybe TRBD1 (6 bases). This CDR3 has 15 amino acids. V was shortened by 4 bases and J by 6 bases, with 19 bases between the two germline ends. Per germline, CDR1 SGHRS and CDR2 YFSETQ. The CDR3 DNA is TGCGCCAGCAGCCTATTTCAACAGGGTGGTAATGGCTACACCTTC. It translates to CASSLFQQGGNGYTF.

V usage is TRBV4-1 and J usage is TRBJ1-1; possible D gene TRBD1, 5 bases. The V end lost 1 base, the J end lost 3 bases, and 12 bases lay between the germline ends. The CDR3 contains 15 residues. Germline CDR1 reads MGHRA; CDR2 reads YSYEKL. The CDR3 region is CASSQGGWLDTEAFF. The CDR3 bases are TGCGCCAGCAGCCAAGGGGGCTGGCTGGACACTGAAGCTTTCTTT.

This clone was observed once. This rearrangement joins TRBV5-1 to TRBJ1-1; D is ambiguous. V was trimmed by 7 bases and J by 2 bases, leaving 18 bases between them. Germline CDR1 SGHRS, CDR2 YFSETQ. The CDR3 is 15 amino acids. The CDR3 DNA is TGCGCCAGCTTTGAGGGAGTTGGCATCAACACTGAAGCTTTCTTT. This codes for CASFEGVGINTEAFF. The whole variable domain, filled in from reference TRBV5-1 and TRBJ1-1, reads KAGVTQTPRYLIKTRGQQVTLSCSPISGHRSVSWYQQTPGQGLQFLFEYFSETQRNKGNFPGRFSGRQFSNSRSEMNVSTLELGDSALYLCASFEGVGINTEAFFGQGTRLTVV.

The genes are TRBV20-1 and TRBJ2-5; D unclear. Germline loops: CDR1 DFQATT, CDR2 SNEGSKA (reference sequence). CDR3 length: 11 amino acids. V dropped 2 bases and J dropped 4 bases, with 5 bases sitting between them. The CDR3 DNA reads TGCAGTGCTAGAAGGAGAGAGACCCAGTACTTC. Translation: CSARRRETQYF.